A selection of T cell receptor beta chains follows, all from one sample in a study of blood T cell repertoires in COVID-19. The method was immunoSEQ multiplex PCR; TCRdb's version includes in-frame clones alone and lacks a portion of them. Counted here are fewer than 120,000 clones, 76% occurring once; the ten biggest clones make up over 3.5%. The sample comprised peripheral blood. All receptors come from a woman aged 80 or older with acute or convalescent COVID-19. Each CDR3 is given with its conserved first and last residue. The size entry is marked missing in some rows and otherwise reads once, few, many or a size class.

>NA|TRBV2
CASSELGTEYNEQFF
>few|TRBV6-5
CASRVTSGVETQYF
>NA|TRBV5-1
CASSDNWQNYGYTF
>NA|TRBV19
CASRFSSGGWGETQYF
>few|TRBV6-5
CASRAGQGDFYEQYF
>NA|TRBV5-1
CASSATGQLNTGELFF
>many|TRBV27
CASSTGQGIYGYTF
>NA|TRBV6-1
CASSDPTGNSNQPQHF
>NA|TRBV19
CASSTYGTSGVNEQFF
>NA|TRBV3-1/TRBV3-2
CASSPGGLAADTQYF
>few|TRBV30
CAWSALASNEQFF
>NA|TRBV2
CASSEQGRNEKLFF
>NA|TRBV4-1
CASSQEPRGWGSVTEAFF
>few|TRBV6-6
CASSTPDRGGYGYTF
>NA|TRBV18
CASSPQSLSGNTIYF
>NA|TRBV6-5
CSAGLFSYEQYF
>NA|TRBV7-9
CASRENTEAFF
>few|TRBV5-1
CASSTDSMSGNTIYF
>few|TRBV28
CASSLIRGVSYNEQFF
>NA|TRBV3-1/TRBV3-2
CASSRTGISGNTIYF
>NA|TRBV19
CASSMPDREYGYTF
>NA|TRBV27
CASSRRDRGYQETQYF
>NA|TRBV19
CASSLGTGAVGPDTEAFF
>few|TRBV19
CASSPNLREETQYF
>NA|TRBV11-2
CASSLVLSGVPTEAFF
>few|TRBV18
CASSPATGDVAEAFF
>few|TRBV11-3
CASSLEGGEDGTGDNQPQHF
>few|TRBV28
CASSSVTGRTF
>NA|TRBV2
CASSVRDRGSGELFF
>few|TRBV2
CASSEDRGFSEQYF
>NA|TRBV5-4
CASSFYQGTETQYF
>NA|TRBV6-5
CASSYELKETQYF
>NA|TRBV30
CAWSVQMDTEAFF
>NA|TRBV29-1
CSVEEGAGGPGNTIYF
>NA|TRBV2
CASSFDGRDEKLFF
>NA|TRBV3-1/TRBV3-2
CASSWGRIYEQYF
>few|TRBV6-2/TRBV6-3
CASSWGHHLANYGYTF
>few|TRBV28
CASTPPFSFSYEQYF
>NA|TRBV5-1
CASSLGGMGKPNYGYTF
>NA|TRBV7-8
CASSRIGGSSYEQYF
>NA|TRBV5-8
CASSLVFGGATEAFF
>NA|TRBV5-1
CASSLGRVDGYTF
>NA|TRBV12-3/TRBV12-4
CASMRGSYNEQFF
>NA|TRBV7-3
CASSRRQGGTGELFF
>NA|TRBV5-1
CASSLGTGNMVGYTF
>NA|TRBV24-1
CATSDQGRFRDEQFF
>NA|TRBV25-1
CASSELRSSGNTIYF
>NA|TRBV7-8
CASSLGAGDSPLHF
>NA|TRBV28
CASKLLHGEQFF
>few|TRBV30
CAWRSGGSGNTIYF